The 16 T cell receptor beta chains given below trace back to one sample, sequenced in a study of early T cells in non-severe SARS-CoV-2 infection. TCRdb fed the 5' RACE reads into MiXCR, producing one record per CDR3 protein. The sample lists tens of thousands of distinct CDR3 sequences, over 11% seen once, with under 4% in the top ten. The source material was whole blood. Receptor source: an adult who was a healthcare worker with PCR-confirmed SARS-CoV-2 infection or an uninfected control (not recorded which).

This clonotype was detected only a few times. The chain has TRBV6-6 and TRBJ1-1, with TRBD1 as a possible D gene (5 bases). Deletions cut 3 bases from V and 3 bases from J, with 11 bases between. Germline V CDR1 and CDR2: MNHNY, SVGAGI (reference sequence). The CDR3 has 14 residues. CDR3 in amino acids: CASSYIRDDTEAFF. CDR3 nucleotide sequence: TGTGCCAGCAGTTATATCAGGGATGACACTGAAGCTTTCTTT.

CDR3 residues: CSVEETGTSYGYTF. The CDR3 DNA reads as TGCAGCGTTGAAGAAACAGGGACAAGTTATGGCTACACCTTC. The V and J genes are TRBV29-1 and TRBJ1-2, with D perhaps TRBD1 (6 bases). V was shortened by 0 bases and J by 5 bases, with 13 bases between the two germline ends. Germline assignment: CDR1 SQVTM and CDR2 ANQGSEA. The CDR3 contains 14 residues.

This clonotype was observed a handful of times. The chain uses TRBV20-1 and TRBJ2-7; unclear D gene. The CDR3 is made up of 14 amino acids. Germline values: CDR1 DFQATT, CDR2 SNEGSKA (reference sequence). Trimming cost V 1 base and J 3 bases, with 13 bases left between them. The CDR3 is CSARAMDLGYEQYF. In DNA, the CDR3 is TGCAGTGCTAGAGCAATGGACCTTGGCTACGAGCAGTACTTC.

The V and J genes are TRBV27 and TRBJ1-6; no reliable D call. Germline loops: CDR1 MNHEY, CDR2 SMNVEV (reference sequence). The CDR3 has 15 amino acids. Trimming left V 3 bases short and J 7 bases short, with 13 bases between. CDR3 loop: CASSFGYGRNSPLHF. The CDR3 DNA reads TGTGCCAGCAGTTTTGGCTACGGAAGAAATTCACCCCTCCACTTT.

This clonotype showed up just a few times. The chain uses TRBV29-1 and TRBJ1-2; D is unresolved. Deletions cut 6 bases from V and 1 base from J, with 12 bases between. The CDR3 spans 13 residues. Germline V gene lookup returns CDR1 SQVTM and CDR2 ANQGSEA. CDR3 DNA: TGCAGCGTGAGGCTTGGGGTTAACTATGGCTACACCTTC. Encoded protein: CSVRLGVNYGYTF.

This clonotype was recorded many times. The chain is built from TRBV24-1 and TRBJ2-2; D is possibly TRBD2 (5 bases). Germline V gene sequence: CDR1 KGHDR, CDR2 SFDVKD. The V and J ends lost 4 bases and 5 bases respectively, with 10 bases between them. This CDR3 has 14 amino acids. This chain's CDR3 is CATSDTSGTGELFF. For the CDR3, the DNA is TGTGCCACCAGTGACACTAGTGGAACCGGGGAGCTGTTTTTT.

This clonotype turned up a few times. The chain couples TRBV19 to TRBJ2-1; 15 bases line up with TRBD2. Germline V lookup: CDR1 LNHDA, CDR2 SQIVND (reference sequence). The CDR3 sequence is 15 residues long. The V segment lost 6 bases and the J segment 7 bases; nucleotides outside the gene matches: 4. CDR3 sequence (DNA): TGTGCCAGTAGGGGACTAGCGGGAGGAGGTAATGAGCAGTTCTTC. Its protein is CASRGLAGGGNEQFF.

There are a few counts of this clonotype. This rearrangement joins TRBV11-2 to TRBJ2-2; 7 nucleotides match TRBD2. The trim removed 2 bases at V and 3 bases at J, leaving 6 bases unmatched. The germline gives CDR1 SGHAT, CDR2 FQNNGV. CDR3 length: 16 residues. This CDR3 is CASSLTGTSDTGELFF. In DNA form, the CDR3 reads TGTGCCAGCAGCTTAACCGGAACTAGCGACACCGGGGAGCTGTTTTTT.

The chain couples TRBV5-1 to TRBJ2-1, with D possibly being TRBD1 (6 bases). Germline CDR1 reads SGHRS; CDR2 reads YFSETQ. The V end was cut by 0 bases, the J end by 8 bases, with 18 bases between. The CDR3 totals 16 residues. CDR3 DNA: TGCGCCAGCAGCTTGGGAGGGGGAGCGGCCCTCTATGAGCAGTTCTTC. This translates into CASSLGGGAALYEQFF.

The gene calls are TRBV20-1 and TRBJ2-1; 7 nucleotides line up with TRBD1. The CDR3 is 14 residues long. Germline CDR1 and CDR2: DFQATT and SNEGSKA (reference sequence). The ends lost 5 bases at V and 5 bases at J; junction bases unmatched: 9. CDR3 DNA sequence: TGCAGTGCTTGGGACAGAAAGACGAACAATGAGCAGTTCTTC. This encodes CSAWDRKTNNEQFF.

The J gene is TRBJ1-4, the V gene TRBV20-1; weak D call: TRBD1 (5 bases). Trimming shortened V by 3 bases and J by 4 bases, and 27 bases separated the two germline ends. There are 19 residues in the CDR3. Germline CDR1 and CDR2: DFQATT and SNEGSKA (reference sequence). The CDR3 nucleotides are TGCAGTGCTAGTCCTTCCGGGGGGAGGGTGCGGTTTGGTAATGAAAAACTGTTTTTT. It codes for CSASPSGGRVRFGNEKLFF.

This clonotype was picked up a small number of times. The V gene is TRBV7-9, the J gene TRBJ2-5; 11 bases map to TRBD1. V lost 7 bases, J lost 5 bases, and 9 bases stayed unmatched. The CDR3 covers 15 residues. Germline V gives CDR1 SEHNR, CDR2 FQNEAQ (reference sequence). CDR3 nucleotide sequence: TGTGCCAGCACCCGACGGGGACAGGGGGTCGAGACCCAGTACTTC. Encoded protein: CASTRRGQGVETQYF.

This clonotype was recorded a few times. The J gene is TRBJ2-5, the V gene TRBV7-2; the match to TRBD2 covers 12 bases. With 5 bases clipped from V and 4 bases from J, the junction kept 8 bases outside the gene matches. CDR1 and CDR2 (germline): SGHTA, FQGNSA. The CDR3 contains 16 residues. DNA of the CDR3: TGTGCCAGCAGCCCTGGACTAGCGGGGATCGTAGAGACCCAGTACTTC. Protein: CASSPGLAGIVETQYF.

The chain couples TRBV12-3 or TRBV12-4 to TRBJ2-3; D is ambiguous. The CDR3 has 12 residues. V was pared by 6 bases and J by 4 bases, with 8 bases between. CDR3 nucleotides: TGTGCCAGCAGCGTATTTCCAGATACGCAGTATTTT. This encodes CASSVFPDTQYF.

There are a few counts of this clonotype. The V call is TRBV10-2, the J call TRBJ2-3, with 11 positions matching TRBD2. Germline lookup yields CDR1 WSHSY and CDR2 SAAADI. The CDR3 totals 14 residues. Unmatched junction bases numbered 7, after V lost 3 bases and J lost 11 bases. The CDR3 DNA reads as TGCGCCAGCAGTGAACGTTCTAGCGGGGGGATGCAGTATTTT. It specifies CASSERSSGGMQYF.

This clonotype was seen only a few times. The rearrangement links TRBV7-2 to TRBJ1-1; the D is unclear. CDR1 and CDR2 (germline): SGHTA, FQGNSA. V lost 2 bases and J lost 0, with 10 bases in between. The CDR3 contains 15 residues. CDR3 DNA: TGTGCCAGCAGCTTACACGTGGCCATGAACACTGAAGCTTTCTTT. Its translation: CASSLHVAMNTEAFF.